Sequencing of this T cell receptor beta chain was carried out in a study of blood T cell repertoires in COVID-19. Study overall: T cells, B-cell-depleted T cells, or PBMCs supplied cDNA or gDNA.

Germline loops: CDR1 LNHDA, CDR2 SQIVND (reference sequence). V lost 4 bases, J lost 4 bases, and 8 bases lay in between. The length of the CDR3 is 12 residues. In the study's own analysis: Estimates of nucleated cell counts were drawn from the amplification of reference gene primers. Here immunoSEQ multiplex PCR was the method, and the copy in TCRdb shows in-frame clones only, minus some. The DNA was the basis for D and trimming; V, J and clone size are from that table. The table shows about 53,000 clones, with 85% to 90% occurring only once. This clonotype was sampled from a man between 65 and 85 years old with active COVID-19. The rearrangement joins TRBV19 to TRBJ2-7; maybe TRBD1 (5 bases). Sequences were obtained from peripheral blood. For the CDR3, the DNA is TGTGCCAGTAGTACCGCAGGGTACGAGCAGTACTTC. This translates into CASSTAGYEQYF. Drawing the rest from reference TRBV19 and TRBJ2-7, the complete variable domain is DGGITQSPKYLFRKEGQNVTLSCEQNLNHDAMYWYRQDPGQGLRLIYYSQIVNDFQKGDIAEGYSVSREKKESFPLTVTSAQKNPTAFYLCASSTAGYEQYFGPGTRLTVT.